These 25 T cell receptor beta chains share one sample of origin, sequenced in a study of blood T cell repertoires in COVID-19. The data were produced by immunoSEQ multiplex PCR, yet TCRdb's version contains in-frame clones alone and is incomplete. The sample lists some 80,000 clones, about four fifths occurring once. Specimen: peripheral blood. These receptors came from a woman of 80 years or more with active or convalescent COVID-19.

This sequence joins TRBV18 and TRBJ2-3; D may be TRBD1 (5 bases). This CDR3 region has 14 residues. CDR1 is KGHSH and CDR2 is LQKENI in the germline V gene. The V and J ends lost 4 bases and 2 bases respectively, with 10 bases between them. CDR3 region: CASSRQGYTDTQYF. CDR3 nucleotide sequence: TGTGCCAGCTCACGGCAGGGCTACACAGATACGCAGTATTTT.

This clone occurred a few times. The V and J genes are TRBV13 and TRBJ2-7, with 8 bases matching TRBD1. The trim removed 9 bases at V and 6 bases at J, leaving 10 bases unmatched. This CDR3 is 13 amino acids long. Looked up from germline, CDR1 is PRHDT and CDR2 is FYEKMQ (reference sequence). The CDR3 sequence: CASYVQGAGEQYF. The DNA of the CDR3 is TGTGCCAGTTATGTGCAGGGGGCGGGCGAGCAGTACTTC.

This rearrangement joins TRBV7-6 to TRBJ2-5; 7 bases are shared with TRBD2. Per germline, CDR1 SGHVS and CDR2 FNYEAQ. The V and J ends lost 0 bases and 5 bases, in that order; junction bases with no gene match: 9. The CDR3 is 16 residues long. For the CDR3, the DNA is TGTGCCAGCAGCTTAGCCCCGGGAGGTAGCCGGGAGACCCAGTACTTC. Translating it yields CASSLAPGGSRETQYF.

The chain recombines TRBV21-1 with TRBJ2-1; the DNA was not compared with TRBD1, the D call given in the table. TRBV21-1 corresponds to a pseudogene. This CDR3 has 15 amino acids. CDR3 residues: CASRYPGQTYNEQFF. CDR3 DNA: TGTGCCAGCAGGTATCCAGGACAGACCTACAATGAGCAGTTCTTC.

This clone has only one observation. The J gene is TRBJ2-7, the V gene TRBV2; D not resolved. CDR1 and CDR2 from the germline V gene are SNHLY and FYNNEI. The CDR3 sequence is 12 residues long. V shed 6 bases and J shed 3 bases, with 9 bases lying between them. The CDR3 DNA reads TGTGCCAGCAGCTATAACAGCTACGAGCAGTACTTC. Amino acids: CASSYNSYEQYF.

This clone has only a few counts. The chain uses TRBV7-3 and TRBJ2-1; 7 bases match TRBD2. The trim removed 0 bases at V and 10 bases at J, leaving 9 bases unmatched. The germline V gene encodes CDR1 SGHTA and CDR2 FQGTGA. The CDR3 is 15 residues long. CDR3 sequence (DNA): TGTGCCAGCAGCTTAACTGGGCGACTAGCTGGGGAGCAGTTCTTC. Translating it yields CASSLTGRLAGEQFF.

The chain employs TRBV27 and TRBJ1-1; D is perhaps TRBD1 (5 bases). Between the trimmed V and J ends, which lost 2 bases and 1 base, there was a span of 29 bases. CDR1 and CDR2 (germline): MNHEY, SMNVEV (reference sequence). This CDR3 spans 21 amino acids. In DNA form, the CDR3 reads TGTGCCAGCAGTTTAAGACAGCGACCTAATCGAGCCCGTTTCGGGAACACTGAAGCTTTCTTT. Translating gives CASSLRQRPNRARFGNTEAFF.

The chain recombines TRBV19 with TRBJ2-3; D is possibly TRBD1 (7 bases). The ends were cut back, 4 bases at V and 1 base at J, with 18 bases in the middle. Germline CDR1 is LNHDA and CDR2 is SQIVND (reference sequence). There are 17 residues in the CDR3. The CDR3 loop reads CASSKQGSAGRTDTQYF. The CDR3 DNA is TGTGCCAGTAGTAAACAGGGGTCGGCGGGGCGCACAGATACGCAGTATTTT. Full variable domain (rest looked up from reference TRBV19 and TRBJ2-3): DGGITQSPKYLFRKEGQNVTLSCEQNLNHDAMYWYRQDPGQGLRLIYYSQIVNDFQKGDIAEGYSVSREKKESFPLTVTSAQKNPTAFYLCASSKQGSAGRTDTQYFGPGTRLTVL.

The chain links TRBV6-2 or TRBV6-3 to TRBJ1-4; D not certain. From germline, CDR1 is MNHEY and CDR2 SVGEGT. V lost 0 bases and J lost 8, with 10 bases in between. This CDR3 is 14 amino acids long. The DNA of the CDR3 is TGTGCCAGCAGTTACTCCGGGAGTCGGGAAAAACTGTTTTTT. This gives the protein CASSYSGSREKLFF.

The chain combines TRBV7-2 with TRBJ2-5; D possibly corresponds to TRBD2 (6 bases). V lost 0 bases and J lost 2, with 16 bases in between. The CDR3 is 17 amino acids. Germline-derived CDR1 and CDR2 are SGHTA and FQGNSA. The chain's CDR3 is CASSLALRGKGQETQYF. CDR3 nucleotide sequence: TGTGCCAGCAGCTTAGCCCTCCGGGGGAAGGGACAAGAGACCCAGTACTTC.

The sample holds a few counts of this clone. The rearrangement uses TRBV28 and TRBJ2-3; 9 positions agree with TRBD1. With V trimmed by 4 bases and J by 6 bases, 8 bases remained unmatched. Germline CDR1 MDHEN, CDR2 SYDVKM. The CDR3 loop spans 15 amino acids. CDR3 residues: CASSSLDRGLDTQYF. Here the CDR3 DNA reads TGTGCCAGCAGTTCCCTGGACAGGGGTCTGGATACGCAGTATTTT.

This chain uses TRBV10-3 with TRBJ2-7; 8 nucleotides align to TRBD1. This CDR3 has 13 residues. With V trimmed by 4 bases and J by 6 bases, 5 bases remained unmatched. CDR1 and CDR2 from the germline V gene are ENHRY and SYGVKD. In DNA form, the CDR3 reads TGTGCCATCAGTGCCCAGGGGGCACTCGAGCAGTACTTC. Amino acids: CAISAQGALEQYF.

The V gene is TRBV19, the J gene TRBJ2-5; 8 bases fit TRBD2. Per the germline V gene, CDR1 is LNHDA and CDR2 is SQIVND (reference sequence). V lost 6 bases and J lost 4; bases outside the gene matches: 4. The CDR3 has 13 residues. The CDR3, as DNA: TGTGCCAGTAGAAGAACTAGCGGAGAGACCCAGTACTTC. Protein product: CASRRTSGETQYF. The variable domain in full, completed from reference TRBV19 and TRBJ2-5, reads DGGITQSPKYLFRKEGQNVTLSCEQNLNHDAMYWYRQDPGQGLRLIYYSQIVNDFQKGDIAEGYSVSREKKESFPLTVTSAQKNPTAFYLCASRRTSGETQYFGPGTRLLVL.

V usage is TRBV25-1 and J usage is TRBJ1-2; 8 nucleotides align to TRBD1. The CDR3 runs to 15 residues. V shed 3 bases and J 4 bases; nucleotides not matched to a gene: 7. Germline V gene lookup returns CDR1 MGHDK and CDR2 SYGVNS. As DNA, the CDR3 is TGTGCCAGCAGTGAGCACGGACAGGGAACCTATGGCTACACCTTC. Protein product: CASSEHGQGTYGYTF.

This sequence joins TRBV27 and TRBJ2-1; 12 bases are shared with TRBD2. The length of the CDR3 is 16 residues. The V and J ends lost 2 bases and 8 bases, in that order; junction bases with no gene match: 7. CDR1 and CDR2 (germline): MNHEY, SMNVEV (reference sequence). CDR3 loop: CASSLVLAGGFYEQFF. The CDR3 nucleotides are TGTGCCAGCAGTTTAGTTCTAGCGGGAGGGTTCTATGAGCAGTTCTTC.

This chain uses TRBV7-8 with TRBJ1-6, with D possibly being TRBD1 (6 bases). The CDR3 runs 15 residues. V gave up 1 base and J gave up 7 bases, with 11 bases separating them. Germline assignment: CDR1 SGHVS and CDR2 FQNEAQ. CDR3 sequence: CASSLGGGRNSPLHF. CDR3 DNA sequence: TGTGCCAGCAGCTTAGGGGGGGGCCGCAATTCACCCCTCCACTTT.

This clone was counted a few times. The CDR3 loop reads CASSIGTSGSYEQYF. CDR3 bases: TGTGCCAGCAGCATCGGGACTTCTGGCTCCTACGAGCAGTACTTC. This chain connects TRBV9 to TRBJ2-7; tentatively, D is TRBD2 (6 bases). The V end lost 4 bases, the J end lost 0 bases, and 14 bases lay between the germline ends. The CDR3 totals 15 residues. The germline V gene has CDR1 SGDLS and CDR2 YYNGEE. The whole variable domain, filled in from reference TRBV9 and TRBJ2-7, reads DSGVTQTPKHLITATGQRVTLRCSPRSGDLSVYWYQQSLDQGLQFLIQYYNGEERAKGNILERFSAQQFPDLHSELNLSSLELGDSALYFCASSIGTSGSYEQYFGPGTRLTVT.

The CDR3 sequence: CSASLRGETQYF. The CDR3 DNA reads as TGCAGTGCTAGTCTCAGGGGAGAGACCCAGTACTTC. The chain recombines TRBV20-1 with TRBJ2-5; perhaps TRBD1 as D (6 bases). Germline loops: CDR1 DFQATT, CDR2 SNEGSKA (reference sequence). The CDR3 consists of 12 residues. V lost 3 bases, J lost 4 bases, and 9 bases lay in between.

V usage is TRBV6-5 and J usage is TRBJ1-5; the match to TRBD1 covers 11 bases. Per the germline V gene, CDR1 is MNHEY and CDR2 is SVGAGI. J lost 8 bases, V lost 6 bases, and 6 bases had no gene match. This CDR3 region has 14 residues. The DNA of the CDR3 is TGTGCCAGCAGGGCGGACAGGGGGCGAGAGCCCCAGCATTTT. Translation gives CASRADRGREPQHF.

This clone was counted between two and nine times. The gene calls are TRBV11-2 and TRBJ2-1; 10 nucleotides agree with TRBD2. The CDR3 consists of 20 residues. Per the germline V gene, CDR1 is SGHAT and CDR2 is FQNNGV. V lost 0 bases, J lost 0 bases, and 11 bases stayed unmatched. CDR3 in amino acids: CASSLEPGLAAGRSYNEQFF. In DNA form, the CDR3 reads TGTGCCAGCAGCTTAGAACCCGGACTAGCGGCAGGGCGCTCCTACAATGAGCAGTTCTTC.

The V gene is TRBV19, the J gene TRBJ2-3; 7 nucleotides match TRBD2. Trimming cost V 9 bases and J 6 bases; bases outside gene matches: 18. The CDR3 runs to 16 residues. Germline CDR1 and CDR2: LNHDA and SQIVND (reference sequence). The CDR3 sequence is CASNLRGTGTQDTQYF. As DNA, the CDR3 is TGTGCCAGCAACTTGCGGGGGACCGGGACCCAGGATACGCAGTATTTT.

The CDR3, as DNA: TGTGCCAGCAGCTTAGGGGGGGCACCAACCGGGGAGCTGTTTTTT. Translating gives CASSLGGAPTGELFF. The V call is TRBV5-8, the J call TRBJ2-2, with D perhaps TRBD2 (7 bases). Trimming pared 2 bases from V and 5 bases from J, leaving 13 bases between. The CDR3 covers 15 residues. The germline CDR1 and CDR2 sequences are SGHTS and YDEGEE. Full variable domain (rest looked up from reference TRBV5-8 and TRBJ2-2): EAGVTQSPTHLIKTRGQQATLRCSPISGHTSVYWYQQALGLGLQFLLWYDEGEERNRGNFPPRFSGRQFPNYSSELNVNALELEDSALYLCASSLGGAPTGELFFGEGSRLTVL.

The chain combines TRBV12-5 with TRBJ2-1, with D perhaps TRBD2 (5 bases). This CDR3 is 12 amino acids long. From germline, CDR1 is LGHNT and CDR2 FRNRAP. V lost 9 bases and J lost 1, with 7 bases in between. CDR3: CARGASYNEQFF. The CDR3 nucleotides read TGTGCTAGGGGAGCGTCCTACAATGAGCAGTTCTTC. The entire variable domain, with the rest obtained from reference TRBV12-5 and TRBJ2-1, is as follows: DARVTQTPRHKVTEMGQEVTMRCQPILGHNTVFWYRQTMMQGLELLAYFRNRAPLDDSGMPKDRFSAEMPDATLATLKIQPSEPRDSAVYFCARGASYNEQFFGPGTRLTVL.

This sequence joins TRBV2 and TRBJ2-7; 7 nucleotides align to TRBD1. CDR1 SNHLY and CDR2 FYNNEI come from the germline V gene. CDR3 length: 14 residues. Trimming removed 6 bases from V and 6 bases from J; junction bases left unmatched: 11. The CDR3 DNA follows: TGTGCCAGCAGGGGGGTGACAGGGATGTTCGAGCAGTACTTC. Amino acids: CASRGVTGMFEQYF.

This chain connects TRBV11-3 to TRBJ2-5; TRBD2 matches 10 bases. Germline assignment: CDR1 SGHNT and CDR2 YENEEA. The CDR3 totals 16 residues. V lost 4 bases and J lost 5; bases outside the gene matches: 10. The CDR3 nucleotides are TGTGCCAGCAGCTCAAGACTAGCGGGCCAGGGGGAGACCCAGTACTTC. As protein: CASSSRLAGQGETQYF.